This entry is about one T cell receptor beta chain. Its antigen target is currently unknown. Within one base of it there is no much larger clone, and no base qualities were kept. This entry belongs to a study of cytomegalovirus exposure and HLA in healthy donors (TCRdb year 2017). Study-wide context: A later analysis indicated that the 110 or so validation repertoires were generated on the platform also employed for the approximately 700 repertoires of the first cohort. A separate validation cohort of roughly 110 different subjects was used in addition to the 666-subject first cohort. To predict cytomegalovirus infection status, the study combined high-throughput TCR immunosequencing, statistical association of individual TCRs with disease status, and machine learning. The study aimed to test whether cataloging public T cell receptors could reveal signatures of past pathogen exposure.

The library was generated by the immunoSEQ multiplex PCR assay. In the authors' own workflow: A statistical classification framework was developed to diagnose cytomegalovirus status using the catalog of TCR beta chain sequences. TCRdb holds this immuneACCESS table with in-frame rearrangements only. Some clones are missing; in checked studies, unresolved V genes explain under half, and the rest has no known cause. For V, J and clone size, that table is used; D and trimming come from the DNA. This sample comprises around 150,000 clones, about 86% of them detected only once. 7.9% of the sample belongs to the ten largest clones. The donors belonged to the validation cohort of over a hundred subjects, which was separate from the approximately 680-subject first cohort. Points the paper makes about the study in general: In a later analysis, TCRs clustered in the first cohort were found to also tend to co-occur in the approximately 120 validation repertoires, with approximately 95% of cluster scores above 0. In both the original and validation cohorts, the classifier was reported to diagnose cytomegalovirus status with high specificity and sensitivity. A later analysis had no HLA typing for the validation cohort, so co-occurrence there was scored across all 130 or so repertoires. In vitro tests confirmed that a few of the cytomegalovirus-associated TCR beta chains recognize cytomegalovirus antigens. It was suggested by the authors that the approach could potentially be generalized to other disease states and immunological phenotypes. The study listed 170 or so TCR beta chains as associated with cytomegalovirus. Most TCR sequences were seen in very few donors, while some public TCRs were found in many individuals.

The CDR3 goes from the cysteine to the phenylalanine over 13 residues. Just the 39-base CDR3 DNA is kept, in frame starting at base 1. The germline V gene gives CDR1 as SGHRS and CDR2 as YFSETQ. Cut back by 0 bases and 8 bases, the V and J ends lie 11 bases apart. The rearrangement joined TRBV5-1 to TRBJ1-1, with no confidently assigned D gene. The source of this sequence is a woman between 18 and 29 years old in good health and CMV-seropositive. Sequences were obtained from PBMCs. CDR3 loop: CASSLASQREAFF. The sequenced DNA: TGCGCCAGCAGCTTGGCGTCGCAGAGGGAAGCTTTCTTT.